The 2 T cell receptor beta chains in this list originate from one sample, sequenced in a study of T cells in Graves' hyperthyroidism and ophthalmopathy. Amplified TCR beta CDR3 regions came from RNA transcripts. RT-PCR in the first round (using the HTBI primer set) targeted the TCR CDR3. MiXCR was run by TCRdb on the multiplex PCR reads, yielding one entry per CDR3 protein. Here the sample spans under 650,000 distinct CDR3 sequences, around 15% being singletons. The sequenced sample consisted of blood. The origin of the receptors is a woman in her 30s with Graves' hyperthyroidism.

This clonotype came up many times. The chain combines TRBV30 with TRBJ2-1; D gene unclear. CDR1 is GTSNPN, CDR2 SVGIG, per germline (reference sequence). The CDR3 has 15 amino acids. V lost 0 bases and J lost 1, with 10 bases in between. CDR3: CAWSVLSRSYNEQFF. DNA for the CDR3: TGTGCCTGGAGTGTACTAAGTCGGTCCTACAATGAGCAGTTCTTC. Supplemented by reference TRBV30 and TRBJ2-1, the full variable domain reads SQTIHQWPATLVQPVGSPLSLECTVEGTSNPNLYWYRQAAGRGLQLLFYSVGIGQISSEVPQNLSASRPQDRQFILSSKKLLLSDSGFYLCAWSVLSRSYNEQFFGPGTRLTVL.

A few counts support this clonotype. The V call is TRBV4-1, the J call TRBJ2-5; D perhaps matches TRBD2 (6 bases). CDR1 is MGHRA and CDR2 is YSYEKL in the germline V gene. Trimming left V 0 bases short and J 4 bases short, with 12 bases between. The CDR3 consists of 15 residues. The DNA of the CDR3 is TGCGCCAGCAGCCAAGAGGGATGGCGGGGAGAGACCCAGTACTTC. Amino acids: CASSQEGWRGETQYF.